Included here is one TCR beta chain sequence, with context. Its antigen remains unidentified. Base qualities are not provided; no much larger clone lies one nucleotide away. The record originates from a study of blood T cell repertoires in COVID-19 (dated by TCRdb to the early 2020s). With respect to the entire study: Collaborator samples came from the United States, Italy and Spain and covered acute and convalescent phases of COVID-19. Subjects who had been exposed to COVID-19, were actively infected with it, or had recovered from it provided the deeply sampled blood TCRbeta repertoires that made up the dataset. The repertoires were made available in a free public database intended to serve as a resource for research on the immune response to SARS-CoV-2. The prospective study material was composed of cDNA or gDNA derived from T cells, B-cell-depleted T cells, or PBMCs. Nearly every sample came with metadata listing a de-identified subject ID, COVID-19 status, age in years and sex. Where HLA class I and class II types were available, the types were taken from metadata supplied by the sample provider, not from assay-based typing. The samples were drawn from two sources: the first 160 participants of the ongoing ImmuneRACE study, and 1,200 or so subjects contributed by 6 global collaborators.

Whole blood was collected in K2EDTA tubes by collaborating institutions according to the institutions' own protocols. For TCRbeta analysis, collaborator samples were shipped as frozen whole blood, as isolated PBMCs, or as DNA extracted from either sample type. TCRbeta CDR3 regions were amplified from genomic DNA using the immunoSEQ Assay, a bias-controlled multiplex PCR. For the original study's pipeline: Within the assay, amplification of reference gene primers was used to estimate how many nucleated cells each sample contained. Sequence reads were collapsed and filtered to measure the absolute abundance of every unique TCRbeta CDR3 rearrangement. For each sample, productive Simpson clonality was calculated by taking the square root of Simpson's diversity index across productive rearrangements. As stored in TCRdb, this immuneACCESS dataset retains in-frame rearrangements with V and J assigned. A fraction of the clones does not appear; measured against another copy, unresolved V genes explain less than half of the discrepancy, and the remainder lacks a known reason. V, J and clone size are those of that table, while D and trimming were read from the DNA. The sample profile shows roughly 290,000 clones; about 89% of them were found once. The top ten constitute under 0.95% of the sample.

Per the germline V gene (reference sequence), LGHDT is the CDR1 and YNNKEL is the CDR2. V trim: 0 bases; J trim: 6 bases; unmatched bases: 3. The CDR3 covers 15 residues, taking in both the cysteine and the phenylalanine. Left in the record is the CDR3 DNA by itself, 45 bases read in frame from the first base. General conclusions and limits of the study: Clinical and demographic metadata were provided uncurated, with the amount varying by source and participant.

The receptor's source is a man under 40 with acute or convalescent COVID-19. The chain is made from TRBV3-1 (or the pseudogene TRBV3-2) and TRBJ2-4; TRBD1 aligns with 9 central bases. Sequencing was carried out using peripheral blood. The base sequence is TGTGCCAGCAGCCAAGATGCGACAGGGGGAAACATTCAGTACTTC. It is translated as CASSQDATGGNIQYF.